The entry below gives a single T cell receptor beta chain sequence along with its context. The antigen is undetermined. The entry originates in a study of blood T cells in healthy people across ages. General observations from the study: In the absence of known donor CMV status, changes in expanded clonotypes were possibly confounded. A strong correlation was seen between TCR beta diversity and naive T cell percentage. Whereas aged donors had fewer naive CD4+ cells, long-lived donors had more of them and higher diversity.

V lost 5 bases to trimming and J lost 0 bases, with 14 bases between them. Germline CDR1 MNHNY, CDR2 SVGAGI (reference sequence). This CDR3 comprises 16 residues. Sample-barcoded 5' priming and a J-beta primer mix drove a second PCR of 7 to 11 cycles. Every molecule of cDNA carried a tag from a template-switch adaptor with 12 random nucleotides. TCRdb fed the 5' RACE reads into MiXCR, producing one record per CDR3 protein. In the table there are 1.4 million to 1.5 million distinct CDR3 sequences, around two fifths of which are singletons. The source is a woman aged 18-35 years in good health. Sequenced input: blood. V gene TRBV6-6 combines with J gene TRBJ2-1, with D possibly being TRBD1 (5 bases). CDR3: CASSGKTTASYNEQFF. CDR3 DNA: TGTGCCAGCAGTGGCAAAACGACAGCCTCCTACAATGAGCAGTTCTTC.